This record covers a single T cell receptor (beta chain). Antigen unknown. The record originates from a study of cytomegalovirus exposure and HLA in healthy donors. General study findings and limits: Rare TCR sequences dominated, though some public TCRs recurred in many donors. In the roughly 130 validation repertoires, a later analysis found that first-cohort TCR clusters tended to co-occur. TCR beta chains numbering about 160 were designated cytomegalovirus-associated.

Using immunoSEQ multiplex PCR, the repertoire was profiled, and TCRdb retains in-frame clones only, with some absent. The table lists 250,000 to 400,000 clones, approximately 86% of them singletons. The donors belonged to the approximately 120-subject validation cohort, separate from the approximately 700-subject first cohort. V was pared by 7 bases and J by 2 bases, with 15 bases between. Germline values: CDR1 LNHDA, CDR2 SQIVND (reference sequence). CDR3 length: 15 residues. The TCR comes from a man younger than 40 in good health and CMV-seronegative. The chain has TRBV19 and TRBJ1-5; D is unresolved. Sample: PBMCs. DNA for the CDR3: TGTGCCAGTAACCCGGACGCGGGAGGCAATCAGCCCCAGCATTTT. This gives the protein CASNPDAGGNQPQHF.